The clone carrying this T cell receptor beta chain has ten or more counts. What it binds is not known. These data are taken from a study of T-cell memory formation after mild COVID-19. Overall study context: In these data, TCR clusters were largely donor specific.

Libraries for TCRalpha and TCRbeta carried sample barcodes and unique molecular identifiers via 5'RACE. TCRdb called the 5' RACE reads again in MiXCR, with one record for every CDR3 protein. Here the sample spans about 340,000 distinct CDR3 sequences, 15% to 20% being singletons. Notes on the study in general: Clones that contracted clustered mainly in CM and EM if CD4+ and in EMRA if CD8+. Second-wave clones that peaked on day 37 lacked confirmed SARS-CoV-2 specificity.

Sequencing was performed on PBMCs or a T cell subset sorted from them (not recorded which). This receptor was obtained from a man younger than 30 who had mild COVID-19 (a few samples of this study predate the infection). Cell type and time point are not known.

The CDR3 sequence is CASSVTGPTSGNTIYF. Written as DNA, the CDR3 is TGTGCCAGCAGCGTTACGGGACCGACCTCTGGAAACACCATATATTTT. The V call is TRBV5-6, the J call TRBJ1-3; D may be TRBD1 (5 bases). The CDR3 is made up of 16 amino acids. Germline-derived CDR1 and CDR2 are SGHDT and YYEEEE. V lost 4 bases, J lost 0 bases, and 14 bases lay in between.